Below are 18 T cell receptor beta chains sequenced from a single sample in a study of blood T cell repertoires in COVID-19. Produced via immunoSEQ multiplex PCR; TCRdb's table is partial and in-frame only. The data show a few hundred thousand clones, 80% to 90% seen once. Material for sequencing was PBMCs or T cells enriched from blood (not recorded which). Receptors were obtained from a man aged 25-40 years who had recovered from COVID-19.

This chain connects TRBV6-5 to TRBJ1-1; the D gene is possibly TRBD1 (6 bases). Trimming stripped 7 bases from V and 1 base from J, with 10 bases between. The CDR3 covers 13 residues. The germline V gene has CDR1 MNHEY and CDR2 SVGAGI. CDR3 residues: CASIARGNTEAFF. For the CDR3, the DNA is TGTGCCAGCATAGCCAGGGGGAACACTGAAGCTTTCTTT.

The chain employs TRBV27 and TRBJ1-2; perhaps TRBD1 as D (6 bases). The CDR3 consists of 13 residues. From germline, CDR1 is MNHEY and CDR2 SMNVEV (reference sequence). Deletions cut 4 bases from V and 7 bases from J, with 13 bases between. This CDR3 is CASSYPRGVGYTF. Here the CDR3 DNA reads TGTGCCAGCAGTTACCCCAGGGGAGTTGGCTACACCTTC.

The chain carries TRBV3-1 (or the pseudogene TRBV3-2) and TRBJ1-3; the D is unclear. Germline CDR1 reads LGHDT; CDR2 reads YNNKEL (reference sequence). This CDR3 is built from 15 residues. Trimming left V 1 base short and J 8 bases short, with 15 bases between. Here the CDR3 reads CASSQGGSGGDTIYF. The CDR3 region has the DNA TGTGCCAGCAGCCAAGGTGGCTCCGGCGGGGACACCATATATTTT.

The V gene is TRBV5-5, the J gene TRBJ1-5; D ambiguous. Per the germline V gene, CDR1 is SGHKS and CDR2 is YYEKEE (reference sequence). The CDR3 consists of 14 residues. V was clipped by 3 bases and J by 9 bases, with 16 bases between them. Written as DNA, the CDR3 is TGTGCCAGCAGCTATACGGACGCTCGGGGGCCCCAGCATTTT. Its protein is CASSYTDARGPQHF.

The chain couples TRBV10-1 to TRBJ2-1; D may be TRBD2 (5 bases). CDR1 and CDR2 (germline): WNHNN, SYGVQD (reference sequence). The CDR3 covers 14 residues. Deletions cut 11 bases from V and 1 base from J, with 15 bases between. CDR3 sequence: CAGRTGKSYNEQFF. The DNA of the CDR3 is TGCGCCGGCCGGACTGGCAAGTCCTACAATGAGCAGTTCTTC.

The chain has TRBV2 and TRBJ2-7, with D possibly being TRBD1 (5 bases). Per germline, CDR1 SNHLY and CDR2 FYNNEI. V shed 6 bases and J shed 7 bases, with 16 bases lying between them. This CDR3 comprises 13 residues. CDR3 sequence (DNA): TGTGCCAGCAGCATCTCCAGGGCCGGGGAGCAGTACTTC. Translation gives CASSISRAGEQYF.

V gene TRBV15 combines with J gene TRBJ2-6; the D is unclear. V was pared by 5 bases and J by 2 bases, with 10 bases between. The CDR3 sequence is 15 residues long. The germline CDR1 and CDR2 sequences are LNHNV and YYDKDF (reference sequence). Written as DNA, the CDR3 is TGTGCCACCAGCCCCCGTCGAGCTGGGGCCAACGTCCTGACTTTC. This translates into CATSPRRAGANVLTF.

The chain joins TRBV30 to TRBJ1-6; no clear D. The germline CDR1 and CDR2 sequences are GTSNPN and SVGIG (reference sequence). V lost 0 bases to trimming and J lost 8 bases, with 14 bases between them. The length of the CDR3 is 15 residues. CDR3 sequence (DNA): TGTGCCTGGAGTGTACTCCCCGGCGGAGATTCACCCCTCCACTTT. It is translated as CAWSVLPGGDSPLHF. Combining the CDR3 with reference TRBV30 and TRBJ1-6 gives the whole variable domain SQTIHQWPATLVQPVGSPLSLECTVEGTSNPNLYWYRQAAGRGLQLLFYSVGIGQISSEVPQNLSASRPQDRQFILSSKKLLLSDSGFYLCAWSVLPGGDSPLHFGNGTRLTVT.

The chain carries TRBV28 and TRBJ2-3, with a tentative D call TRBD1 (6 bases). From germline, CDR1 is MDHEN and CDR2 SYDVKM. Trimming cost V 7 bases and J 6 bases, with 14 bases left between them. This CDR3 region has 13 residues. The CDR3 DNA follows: TGTGCCAGCAACACCGGAAGGGGGGATACGCAGTATTTT. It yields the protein CASNTGRGDTQYF.

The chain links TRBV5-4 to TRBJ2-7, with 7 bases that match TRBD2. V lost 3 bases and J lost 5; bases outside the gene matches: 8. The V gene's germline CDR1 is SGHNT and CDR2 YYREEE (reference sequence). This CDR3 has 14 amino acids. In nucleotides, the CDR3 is TGTGCCAGCAGCTCCGGACTAGTGCAGGACGAGCAGTACTTC. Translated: CASSSGLVQDEQYF.

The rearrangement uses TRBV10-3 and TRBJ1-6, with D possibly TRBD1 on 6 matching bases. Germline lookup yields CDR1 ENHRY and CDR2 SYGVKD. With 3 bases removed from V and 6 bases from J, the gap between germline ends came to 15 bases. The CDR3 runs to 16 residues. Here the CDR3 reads CAISDRDTRSNSPLHF. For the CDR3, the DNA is TGTGCCATCAGTGATCGGGACACTAGGTCTAATTCACCCCTCCACTTT.

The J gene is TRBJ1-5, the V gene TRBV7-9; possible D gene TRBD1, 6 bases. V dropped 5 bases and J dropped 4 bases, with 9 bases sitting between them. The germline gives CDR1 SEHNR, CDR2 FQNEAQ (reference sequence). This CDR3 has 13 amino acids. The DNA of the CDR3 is TGTGCCAGCAGCCCGGACAGTAATCAGCCCCAGCATTTT. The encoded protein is CASSPDSNQPQHF.

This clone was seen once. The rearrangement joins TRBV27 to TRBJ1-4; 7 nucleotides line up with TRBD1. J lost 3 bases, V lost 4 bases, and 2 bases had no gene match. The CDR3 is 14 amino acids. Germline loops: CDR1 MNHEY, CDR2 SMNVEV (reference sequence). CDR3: CASSSGTANEKLFF. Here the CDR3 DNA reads TGTGCCAGCAGTTCCGGGACAGCTAATGAAAAACTGTTTTTT.

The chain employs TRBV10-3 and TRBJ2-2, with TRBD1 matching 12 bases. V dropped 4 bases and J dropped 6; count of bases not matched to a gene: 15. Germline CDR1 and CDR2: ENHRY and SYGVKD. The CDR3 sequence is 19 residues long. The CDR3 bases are TGTGCCATCAGTGGACCCGGGACAGGGGGCACGGGGTCACCCGGGGAGCTGTTTTTT. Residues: CAISGPGTGGTGSPGELFF.

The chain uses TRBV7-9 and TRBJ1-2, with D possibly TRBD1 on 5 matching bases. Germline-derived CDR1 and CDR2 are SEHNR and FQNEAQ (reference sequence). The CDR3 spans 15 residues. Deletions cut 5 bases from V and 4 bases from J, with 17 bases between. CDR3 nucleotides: TGTGCCAGCAGCCCCCACGGGGGAAGGGGCTATGGCTACACCTTC. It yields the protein CASSPHGGRGYGYTF.

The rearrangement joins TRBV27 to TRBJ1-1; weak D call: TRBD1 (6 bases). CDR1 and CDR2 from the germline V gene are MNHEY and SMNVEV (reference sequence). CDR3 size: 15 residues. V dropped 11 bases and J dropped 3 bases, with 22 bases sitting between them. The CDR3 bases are TGTGCCGGCCGAGTCCTTTGGGGGCAGGACACTGAAGCTTTCTTT. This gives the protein CAGRVLWGQDTEAFF.

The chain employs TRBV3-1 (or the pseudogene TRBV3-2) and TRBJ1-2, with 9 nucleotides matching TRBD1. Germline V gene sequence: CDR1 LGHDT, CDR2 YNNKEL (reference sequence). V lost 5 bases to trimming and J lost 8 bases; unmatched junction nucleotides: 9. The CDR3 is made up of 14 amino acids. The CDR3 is CASSSPGQGMGYTF. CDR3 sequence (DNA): TGTGCCAGCAGCTCCCCGGGACAGGGTATGGGCTACACCTTC.

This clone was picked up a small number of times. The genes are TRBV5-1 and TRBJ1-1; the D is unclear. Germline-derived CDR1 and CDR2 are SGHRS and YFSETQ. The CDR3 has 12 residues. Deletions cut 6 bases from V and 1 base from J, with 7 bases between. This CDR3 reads CASKGGNTEAFF. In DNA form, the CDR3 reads TGCGCCAGCAAGGGAGGGAACACTGAAGCTTTCTTT.